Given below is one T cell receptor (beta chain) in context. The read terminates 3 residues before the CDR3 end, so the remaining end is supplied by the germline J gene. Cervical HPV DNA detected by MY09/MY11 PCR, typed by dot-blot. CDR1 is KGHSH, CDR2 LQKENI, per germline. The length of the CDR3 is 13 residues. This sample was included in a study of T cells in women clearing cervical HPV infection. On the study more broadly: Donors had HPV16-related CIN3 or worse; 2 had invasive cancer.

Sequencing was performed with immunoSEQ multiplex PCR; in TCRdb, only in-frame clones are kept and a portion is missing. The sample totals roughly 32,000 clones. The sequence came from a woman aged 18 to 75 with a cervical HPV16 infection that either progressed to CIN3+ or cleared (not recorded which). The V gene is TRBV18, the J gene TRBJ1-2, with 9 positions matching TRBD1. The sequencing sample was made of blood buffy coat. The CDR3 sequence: CASSSDRGFGYTF. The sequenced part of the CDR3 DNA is TGTGCCAGCTCTTCGGACAGGGGATTCGGC.